This TCR beta chain was documented in a study of shared clonotypes between healthy human individuals. Trimming shortened V by 4 bases and J by 1 base, and 9 bases separated the two germline ends. The CDR3 contains 14 residues. Per the germline V gene, CDR1 is MNHNY and CDR2 is SVGAGI (reference sequence). Clones were sequenced by immunoSEQ multiplex PCR, and TCRdb holds only the in-frame ones, with some missing. The repertoire holds 2 million to 2.5 million clones, with about 92% as singletons. The sequence was obtained from a man aged 18 to 30 in good health. Some clones in this sample may be carry-over from other donors' samples. This chain connects TRBV6-6 to TRBJ2-3; unclear D gene. The sample comprised naive CD4+ T cells from PBMCs. The sample's subset: CD45RA+ positively selected. The CDR3 loop is CASSLGGGTDTQYF. CDR3 nucleotides: TGTGCCAGCAGTTTAGGCGGAGGCACAGATACGCAGTATTTT.